What follows are 22 T cell receptor beta chains derived from one specimen sequenced in a study of blood T cell repertoires in COVID-19. Generated by immunoSEQ multiplex PCR, the TCRdb table keeps only in-frame clones and is missing some. The sample consists of more than 250,000 clones, 86% of them appearing once. Sequencing was performed on peripheral blood. These TCRs come from a woman between 50 and 59 years old with acute or convalescent COVID-19.

V usage is TRBV11-2 and J usage is TRBJ2-1; the match to TRBD2 covers 10 bases. Unmatched junction bases numbered 6, after V lost 0 bases and J lost 1 base. The germline CDR1 and CDR2 sequences are SGHAT and FQNNGV. There are 18 residues in the CDR3. This chain's CDR3 is CASSLDSSGRGSYNEQFF. In nucleotides, the CDR3 is TGTGCCAGCAGCTTAGATTCTAGCGGGAGAGGGTCCTACAATGAGCAGTTCTTC. Supplemented by reference TRBV11-2 and TRBJ2-1, the full variable domain reads EAGVAQSPRYKIIEKRQSVAFWCNPISGHATLYWYQQILGQGPKLLIQFQNNGVVDDSQLPKDRFSAERLKGVDSTLKIQPAKLEDSAVYLCASSLDSSGRGSYNEQFFGPGTRLTVL.

The DNA for the CDR3 is TGTGCCAGTAGTCTCTACGGCCCTTTAGCGGGAGACCTCAATGAGCAGTTCTTC. This gives the protein CASSLYGPLAGDLNEQFF. V usage is TRBV19 and J usage is TRBJ2-1, with 9 positions matching TRBD2. CDR3 length equals 18 residues. Germline assignment: CDR1 LNHDA and CDR2 SQIVND (reference sequence). With 5 bases clipped from V and 6 bases from J, the junction kept 17 bases outside the gene matches. Full variable domain (remainder filled in from reference TRBV19 and TRBJ2-1): DGGITQSPKYLFRKEGQNVTLSCEQNLNHDAMYWYRQDPGQGLRLIYYSQIVNDFQKGDIAEGYSVSREKKESFPLTVTSAQKNPTAFYLCASSLYGPLAGDLNEQFFGPGTRLTVL.

The gene calls are TRBV25-1 and TRBJ1-1; D call uncertain. The V gene's germline CDR1 is MGHDK and CDR2 SYGVNS. Trimming removed 3 bases at V and 4 bases at J, with 12 bases between. This CDR3 contains 14 residues. CDR3: CASSERVTGTEAFF. DNA for the CDR3: TGTGCCAGCAGTGAGAGGGTTACGGGCACTGAAGCTTTCTTT.

The chain joins TRBV9 to TRBJ2-3, with D uncertain. CDR3 length: 14 amino acids. Germline loops: CDR1 SGDLS, CDR2 YYNGEE. Trimming pared 2 bases from V and 2 bases from J, leaving 9 bases between. The CDR3 DNA reads TGTGCCAGCAGCGTTATCACTATCACAGATACGCAGTATTTT. Protein sequence: CASSVITITDTQYF. The whole variable domain, filled in from reference TRBV9 and TRBJ2-3, reads DSGVTQTPKHLITATGQRVTLRCSPRSGDLSVYWYQQSLDQGLQFLIQYYNGEERAKGNILERFSAQQFPDLHSELNLSSLELGDSALYFCASSVITITDTQYFGPGTRLTVL.

CDR3 region: CASSAAGVGQYF. For the CDR3, the DNA is TGTGCCAGTAGTGCCGCCGGGGTAGGGCAGTACTTC. The chain links TRBV19 to TRBJ2-7; maybe TRBD2 (5 bases). Trimming removed 5 bases at V and 9 bases at J, with 14 bases between. The CDR3 extends over 12 amino acids. The germline V gene encodes CDR1 LNHDA and CDR2 SQIVND (reference sequence).

This clone has only a few counts. The J gene is TRBJ2-7, the V gene TRBV6-6; TRBD1 matches at 8 bases. V was clipped by 5 bases and J by 3 bases; unmatched bases: 12. CDR3 length: 16 amino acids. The germline V gene encodes CDR1 MNHNY and CDR2 SVGAGI (reference sequence). CDR3 sequence (DNA): TGTGCCAGCAGTACCCCAGGACAGGGACTGGACTACGAGCAGTACTTC. Translated, it gives CASSTPGQGLDYEQYF.

The DNA of the CDR3 is TGCGCCAGCAGCCGGGGGGGCCGACAGGCCGATTACCAGCATTTT. This gives the protein CASSRGGRQADYQHF. The chain links TRBV5-1 to TRBJ1-5; the D gene is possibly TRBD1 (6 bases). Germline V gene lookup returns CDR1 SGHRS and CDR2 YFSETQ. V shed 4 bases and J shed 12 bases, with 23 bases lying between them. The CDR3 has 15 residues. The entire variable domain, with the rest obtained from reference TRBV5-1 and TRBJ1-5, is as follows: KAGVTQTPRYLIKTRGQQVTLSCSPISGHRSVSWYQQTPGQGLQFLFEYFSETQRNKGNFPGRFSGRQFSNSRSEMNVSTLELGDSALYLCASSRGGRQADYQHFGDGTRLSIL.

The chain employs TRBV7-3 and TRBJ2-3; tentatively, D is TRBD2 (5 bases). Trimming stripped 3 bases from V and 0 bases from J, with 10 bases between. The germline CDR1 and CDR2 sequences are SGHTA and FQGTGA. This CDR3 has 15 residues. The CDR3 loop reads CASSLSGTSTDTQYF. The CDR3 region has the DNA TGTGCCAGCAGCTTGAGCGGAACTAGCACAGATACGCAGTATTTT.

The chain joins TRBV5-1 to TRBJ1-5; 8 bases align to TRBD1. Looked up from germline, CDR1 is SGHRS and CDR2 is YFSETQ. The CDR3 totals 14 residues. Trimming cost V 2 bases and J 4 bases; bases outside gene matches: 2. The DNA for the CDR3 is TGCGCCAGCAGCTTAACAGGGGGGAATCAGCCCCAGCATTTT. This translates into CASSLTGGNQPQHF. Filled out from reference TRBV5-1 and TRBJ1-5, the complete variable domain reads KAGVTQTPRYLIKTRGQQVTLSCSPISGHRSVSWYQQTPGQGLQFLFEYFSETQRNKGNFPGRFSGRQFSNSRSEMNVSTLELGDSALYLCASSLTGGNQPQHFGDGTRLSIL.

Written as DNA, the CDR3 is TGTGCCAGCAGTTTAAAGCGAGGGACTAGCGGGGTCGATGAGCAGTTCTTC. This translates into CASSLKRGTSGVDEQFF. V is TRBV27 and J is TRBJ2-1; 13 positions agree with TRBD2. The J segment lost 8 bases and the V segment lost 2 bases, leaving 9 bases of the junction unmatched. Germline V gene data show CDR1 as MNHEY and CDR2 as SMNVEV (reference sequence). This CDR3 is 17 amino acids long.

The chain has TRBV6-5 and TRBJ2-7; TRBD2 agrees at 8 bases. V trimming: 6 bases; J trimming: 3 bases; junction bases outside the gene matches: 10. The germline V gene encodes CDR1 MNHEY and CDR2 SVGAGI. The CDR3 has 15 amino acids. CDR3: CASRTGGGKVYEQYF. For the CDR3, the DNA is TGTGCCAGCAGAACGGGAGGGGGTAAGGTCTACGAGCAGTACTTC.

The chain couples TRBV14 to TRBJ2-1; 10 bases agree with TRBD2. Trimming took 4 bases from V and 2 from J; bases not matched to a gene: 2. The CDR3 runs to 15 residues. Germline CDR1 reads SGHDN; CDR2 reads FVKESK. For the CDR3, the DNA is TGTGCCAGCAGCCTTAGCGGGAGGCCCTACAATGAGCAGTTCTTC. Its protein is CASSLSGRPYNEQFF.

The chain recombines TRBV24-1 with TRBJ1-4; the match to TRBD1 covers 11 bases. J was trimmed by 7 bases and V by 3 bases; bases with no gene match: 3. CDR3 length: 15 residues. Germline V gene data show CDR1 as KGHDR and CDR2 as SFDVKD. The CDR3 DNA is TGTGCCACCAGTGATGGGACAGGGGGAGCTGAAAAACTGTTTTTT. Its translation: CATSDGTGGAEKLFF.

This rearrangement joins TRBV5-1 to TRBJ1-6; 7 positions agree with TRBD1. CDR3 length: 15 residues. From germline, CDR1 is SGHRS and CDR2 YFSETQ. After removal of 4 bases from V and 7 bases from J, the junction contained 8 bases not matched to a gene. The CDR3 nucleotides read TGCGCCAGCAGCCTAGGAATGACAGGGAATTCACCCCTCCACTTT. The encoded protein is CASSLGMTGNSPLHF.

This chain uses TRBV4-1 with TRBJ1-4; the D gene is possibly TRBD1 (5 bases). The germline CDR1 and CDR2 sequences are MGHRA and YSYEKL. Trimming shortened V by 4 bases and J by 5 bases, and 11 bases separated the two germline ends. The CDR3 has 14 residues. Here the CDR3 reads CASSLGQTNEKLFF. The CDR3 DNA follows: TGCGCCAGCAGCCTGGGGCAGACAAATGAAAAACTGTTTTTT.

The chain has TRBV18 and TRBJ1-1; D is possibly TRBD1 (6 bases). The V end was cut by 5 bases, the J end by 4 bases, with 11 bases between. Germline V gene data show CDR1 as KGHSH and CDR2 as LQKENI. The CDR3 sequence is 13 residues long. CDR3 nucleotide sequence: TGTGCCAGCTCAGGCGGACAGACCACTGAAGCTTTCTTT. As protein: CASSGGQTTEAFF. The whole variable domain, remainder taken from reference TRBV18 and TRBJ1-1, is NAGVMQNPRHLVRRRGQEARLRCSPMKGHSHVYWYRQLPEEGLKFMVYLQKENIIDESGMPKERFSAEFPKEGPSILRIQQVVRGDSAAYFCASSGGQTTEAFFGQGTRLTVV.

This clone was seen a handful of times. The chain carries TRBV2 and TRBJ1-5; 8 bases align to TRBD1. The germline V gene encodes CDR1 SNHLY and CDR2 FYNNEI. Losses at the gene ends were 4 bases for V and 6 bases for J; bases not matched to a gene: 8. This CDR3 region has 15 residues. CDR3 residues: CASSVATGDLQPQHF. The CDR3 DNA follows: TGTGCCAGCAGTGTTGCGACAGGGGATCTTCAGCCCCAGCATTTT.

The chain employs TRBV11-3 and TRBJ2-2; tentatively, D is TRBD1 (6 bases). V dropped 5 bases and J dropped 2 bases, with 18 bases sitting between them. CDR1 is SGHNT, CDR2 YENEEA, per germline. This CDR3 contains 17 residues. CDR3 loop: CASSLTWGQGNTGELFF. Here the CDR3 DNA reads TGTGCCAGCAGCCTCACCTGGGGGCAGGGTAACACCGGGGAGCTGTTTTTT.

The rearrangement uses TRBV9 and TRBJ1-5, with unresolved D. The CDR3 extends over 15 amino acids. Germline V lookup: CDR1 SGDLS, CDR2 YYNGEE. Trimming took 3 bases from V and 4 from J, leaving 14 bases between them. In DNA, the CDR3 is TGTGCCAGCAGCGCGGACTCCCTGGGTAATCAGCCCCAGCATTTT. Its translation is CASSADSLGNQPQHF.

The chain links TRBV18 to TRBJ2-6; D is unresolved. The germline V and J ends were trimmed by 8 bases and 0 bases, with 5 bases remaining between them. Germline V gene data show CDR1 as KGHSH and CDR2 as LQKENI. CDR3 length: 13 amino acids. CDR3 residues: CASRSSGANVLTF. In DNA form, the CDR3 reads TGTGCCAGCCGGAGCTCTGGGGCCAACGTCCTGACTTTC.

The chain links TRBV7-3 to TRBJ1-3, with D possibly TRBD1 on 6 matching bases. This CDR3 comprises 14 residues. Looked up from germline, CDR1 is SGHTA and CDR2 is FQGTGA. Trimming took 2 bases from V and 2 from J, leaving 7 bases between them. The CDR3 here is CASSLPGAGNTIYF. CDR3 in DNA: TGTGCCAGCAGCTTACCAGGGGCTGGAAACACCATATATTTT.

The rearrangement uses TRBV13 and TRBJ2-7; 9 nucleotides align to TRBD2. The CDR3 is 16 amino acids. CDR1 is PRHDT, CDR2 FYEKMQ, per germline (reference sequence). Trimming took 2 bases from V and 3 from J; bases not matched to a gene: 8. The CDR3 bases are TGTGCCAGCAGCTTACAAGGGAAGCGGGAGGACTACGAGCAGTACTTC. It encodes CASSLQGKREDYEQYF. The whole variable domain, remainder taken from reference TRBV13 and TRBJ2-7, is AAGVIQSPRHLIKEKRETATLKCYPIPRHDTVYWYQQGPGQDPQFLISFYEKMQSDKGSIPDRFSAQQFSDYHSELNMSSLELGDSALYFCASSLQGKREDYEQYFGPGTRLTVT.